This is a list of T cell receptor beta chains from one sample in a study of blood T cell repertoires in COVID-19. Using immunoSEQ multiplex PCR, the repertoire was profiled, and TCRdb retains in-frame clones only, with some absent. The sample lists 200,000 to 250,000 clones; just under 85% were seen once. Sequences were obtained from peripheral blood. The origin of the receptors is a woman aged 80 or older with acute or convalescent COVID-19. Both conserved end residues are trimmed from each CDR3. The order of the fields is D gene, V gene, J gene, CDR3 protein. D genes are given only for firm matches.

TRBD1	TRBV6-1	TRBJ1-5	ASSEAWQGASNQPQH
TRBD1	TRBV4-1	TRBJ2-2	ASTSTGTAYTGELF
TRBD1	TRBV5-1	TRBJ2-6	ASSPGQGSGANVLT
TRBD2	TRBV5-1	TRBJ2-3	ASSLAGGSTDTQY
-	TRBV6-2/TRBV6-3	TRBJ2-2	ASSRSEVAGELF
-	TRBV5-8	TRBJ2-3	ASSLSGSDTQY
-	TRBV7-2	TRBJ2-2	ASSLRLATGELF
-	TRBV4-1	TRBJ2-2	ASSQRGQQGNTGELF
TRBD2	TRBV28	TRBJ2-1	ASSPAGTSGVWGEQF
-	TRBV7-6	TRBJ1-1	ASSLGGLGTEAF
-	TRBV30	TRBJ2-1	AWSRGPDEQF
-	TRBV2	TRBJ1-1	ASSVNTEAF
TRBD1	TRBV7-3	TRBJ1-5	ASSTGTGTSNQPQH
-	TRBV12-3/TRBV12-4	TRBJ1-1	ASAKIRGTEAF
TRBD1	TRBV7-2	TRBJ1-2	ASSLAGQGRGYT
-	TRBV19	TRBJ1-2	ASLTAYYGYT
TRBD2	TRBV4-1	TRBJ2-1	ASSQAGTSSYNEQF
-	TRBV7-9	TRBJ2-2	ASSFRRQGKAGELF
-	TRBV6-1	TRBJ1-2	ASSEAPSIGEGYT
-	TRBV11-2	TRBJ1-5	ASSLDSDSNQPQH
TRBD2	TRBV19	TRBJ2-7	ASSDDGRAMNEQY
-	TRBV6-2/TRBV6-3	TRBJ1-5	ASSYGGGRNQPQH
TRBD2	TRBV30	TRBJ2-1	AWSSRTSGSYNEQF
-	TRBV6-5	TRBJ1-3	ASRRSGLSGNTIY
TRBD2	TRBV7-2	TRBJ2-5	ASSLAGTSVQETQY
-	TRBV25-1	TRBJ2-3	ASSVGLGGTSTDTQY
TRBD1	TRBV9	TRBJ1-2	ASSRDRHYGYT
-	TRBV5-3	TRBJ2-1	ARSPAAGSGGQF
TRBD1	TRBV30	TRBJ1-6	AWRVTGDSPLH
TRBD1	TRBV9	TRBJ1-3	ASSTGQSSGNTIY
TRBD2	TRBV7-2	TRBJ2-5	ASSLTSINQETQY
TRBD1	TRBV5-4	TRBJ1-3	ASSWKTGSGNTIY
TRBD1	TRBV19	TRBJ2-1	ASSRRDRINEQF
TRBD1	TRBV7-9	TRBJ1-1	ASSTNRGFWNTEAF
TRBD1	TRBV9	TRBJ1-4	ASSVDRGQGTNEKLF
-	TRBV5-4	TRBJ1-1	ASSLRQMNTEAF